This is a list of T cell receptor beta chains from one sample in a study of beta chain features in type 1 diabetes. The method was immunoSEQ multiplex PCR; TCRdb's version includes in-frame clones alone and lacks a portion of them. The sample holds hundreds of thousands of clones, 11% to 15% seen once. Sequencing was carried out using naive CD4+ T cells from blood. Every receptor here comes from a man aged 18 to 30 with type 1 diabetes. CDR3s include the opening cysteine and the closing phenylalanine or tryptophan. D genes are given only for firm matches. Clone sizes are given selectively: once, few, many, or a class where the clone is expanded.

TRBJ2-2,.,TRBV27,.,CASSTTGNELFF,TGTGCCAGCAGTACCACAGGGAACGAGCTGTTTTTT
TRBJ2-5,.,TRBV27,.,CASSLSIVQTQYF,TGCGCCAGCAGTTTATCCATAGTCCAGACCCAGTACTTC
TRBJ1-2,.,TRBV20-1,few,CSASAATDYTF,TGCAGTGCTAGCGCGGCGACGGACTACACCTTC
TRBJ1-4,.,TRBV6-1,few,CASRYRINEKLFF,TGTGCCAGCAGGTACAGGATTAATGAAAAACTGTTTTTT
TRBJ2-3,.,TRBV30,few,CAWSRDTDTQYF,TGTGCCTGGAGTCGCGACACAGATACGCAGTATTTT
TRBJ1-2,.,TRBV4-1,.,CASSQDPGYDYGYTF,TGCGCCAGCAGCCAAGATCCAGGGTATGACTATGGCTACACCTTC
TRBJ2-2,.,TRBV29-1,.,CSVEEQGSDRAGELFF,TGCAGCGTTGAAGAGCAGGGGAGCGATCGGGCCGGGGAGCTGTTTTTT
TRBJ2-1,TRBD2,TRBV18,.,CASSSLASGNYNEQFF,TGTGCCAGCTCATCCCTGGCTAGCGGGAACTACAATGAGCAGTTCTTC
TRBJ2-1,TRBD1,TRBV6-5,.,CASSERTGLFNEQFF,TGTGCCAGCAGCGAACGGACAGGGCTTTTCAATGAGCAGTTCTTC
TRBJ2-7,.,TRBV6-1,few,CATQGAYEQYF,TGTGCCACACAGGGAGCCTACGAGCAGTACTTC
TRBJ1-5,.,TRBV7-2,.,CASSPHPNQPQHF,TGTGCCAGCAGCCCTCATCCCAATCAGCCCCAGCATTTT
TRBJ1-1,.,TRBV13,few,CASSLRTGEWGNTEAFF,TGTGCCAGCAGCCTAAGGACCGGCGAGTGGGGGAACACTGAAGCTTTCTTT
TRBJ2-3,.,TRBV9,few,CASSVVGGVRTDTQYF,TGTGCCAGCAGCGTAGTGGGGGGAGTTCGCACAGATACGCAGTATTTT
TRBJ2-5,.,TRBV7-3,.,CASSRRAQETQYF,TGTGCCAGCAGCCGCCGGGCCCAAGAGACCCAGTACTTC
TRBJ2-2,.,TRBV5-1,few,CASSLERGSNTGELFF,TGCGCCAGCAGCTTGGAGAGGGGCTCGAACACCGGGGAGCTGTTTTTT
TRBJ2-3,.,TRBV7-9,few,CASSLAAADTQYF,TGTGCCAGCAGCTTAGCGGCGGCAGATACGCAGTATTTT
TRBJ2-1,.,TRBV10-3,few,CAISSAGTDEQFF,TGTGCCATCAGTTCCGCCGGGACTGATGAGCAGTTCTTC
TRBJ1-6,.,TRBV28,.,CASSLIWADGNSPLHF,TGTGCCAGCAGTTTGATTTGGGCAGATGGTAATTCACCCCTCCACTTT
TRBJ1-2,.,TRBV20-1,.,CSASKRYGYTF,TGCAGTGCTAGCAAGCGGTATGGCTACACCTTC
TRBJ2-7,.,TRBV30,few,CAWSPFREQYF,TGTGCCTGGAGCCCCTTTAGGGAGCAGTACTTC
TRBJ2-3,.,TRBV18,many,CASSPSTDTQYF,TGTGCCAGCTCACCTAGCACAGATACGCAGTATTTT
TRBJ1-2,.,TRBV5-1,few,CASSLDGFPYGYTF,TGCGCCAGCAGCTTGGATGGGTTTCCCTATGGCTACACCTTC
TRBJ2-3,.,TRBV4-1,few,CASSQGSLLPDTQYF,TGCGCCAGCAGCCAAGGGTCCTTGCTCCCAGATACGCAGTATTTT
TRBJ2-3,.,TRBV30,.,CAWRWGVLLTDTQYF,TGTGCCTGGAGGTGGGGGGTTCTCCTCACAGATACGCAGTATTTT